The 22 T cell receptor beta chains presented below share a single source sample, sequenced in a study of blood T cell repertoires in COVID-19. Profiling relied on immunoSEQ multiplex PCR, and the TCRdb table lists in-frame clones only, not all of them. The sample lists 210,000 or so clones, 78% seen once, with under 3.5% in the top ten. Sequenced material: peripheral blood. The receptors shown here come from an elderly woman with active or convalescent COVID-19.

The chain couples TRBV29-1 to TRBJ2-3; D uncertain. Looked up from germline, CDR1 is SQVTM and CDR2 is ANQGSEA. This CDR3 has 15 amino acids. Trimming took off 2 bases at V and 2 bases at J, with 14 bases between the two ends. The CDR3 sequence: CSVESVEAYTDTQYF. The CDR3 DNA is TGCAGCGTTGAATCGGTAGAAGCCTACACAGATACGCAGTATTTT.

The V call is TRBV30, the J call TRBJ1-1; 9 bases agree with TRBD1. The CDR3 loop spans 14 amino acids. V gave up 4 bases and J gave up 11 bases; unmatched junction bases: 14. Germline loops: CDR1 GTSNPN, CDR2 SVGIG (reference sequence). The CDR3 sequence: CAWKLRTGAGRAFF. The CDR3 DNA reads TGTGCCTGGAAACTTAGGACAGGGGCAGGGCGCGCTTTCTTT.

V usage is TRBV11-3 and J usage is TRBJ2-7; D is unclear. Germline V lookup: CDR1 SGHNT, CDR2 YENEEA. This CDR3 spans 13 amino acids. Deletions cut 0 bases from V and 2 bases from J, with 5 bases between. The CDR3 loop reads CASSLDSTYEQYF. CDR3 nucleotide sequence: TGTGCCAGCAGCTTAGACAGTACCTACGAGCAGTACTTC. Based on the CDR3 plus reference TRBV11-3 and TRBJ2-7, the full variable domain is EAGVVQSPRYKIIEKKQPVAFWCNPISGHNTLYWYLQNLGQGPELLIRYENEEAVDDSQLPKDRFSAERLKGVDSTLKIQPAELGDSAVYLCASSLDSTYEQYFGPGTRLTVT.

V gene TRBV10-2 combines with J gene TRBJ2-1; TRBD1 aligns across 7 bases. The CDR3 spans 15 residues. V gave up 2 bases and J gave up 2 bases; unmatched junction bases: 3. Germline CDR1 is WSHSY and CDR2 is SAAADI. The CDR3 region is CASSEEGTAYNEQFF. The CDR3 DNA sequence: TGCGCCAGCAGTGAGGAGGGGACAGCCTACAATGAGCAGTTCTTC.

The CDR3 DNA reads TGTGCCAGCAGCGCGGACGGGACAGGGCACTATGGCTACACCTTC. Its protein product is CASSADGTGHYGYTF. V is TRBV9 and J is TRBJ1-2; 9 bases match TRBD1. Germline CDR1 is SGDLS and CDR2 is YYNGEE. The length of the CDR3 is 15 residues. The junction had 6 bases not matched to a gene; V was cut back by 3 bases and J by 3 bases.

The chain uses TRBV29-1 and TRBJ2-3; TRBD2 agrees at 8 bases. The ends lost 4 bases at V and 2 bases at J; junction bases unmatched: 8. CDR3 length: 15 residues. The germline CDR1 and CDR2 sequences are SQVTM and ANQGSEA. The CDR3 is CSVGRVAGHTDTQYF. Written as DNA, the CDR3 is TGCAGCGTTGGCAGAGTAGCGGGGCACACAGATACGCAGTATTTT.

Only a few counts were recorded for this clone. CDR3 sequence (DNA): TGTGCCAGCAGCGTGCGGGGGGGGGCAGATACGCAGTATTTT. As protein: CASSVRGGADTQYF. The chain carries TRBV14 and TRBJ2-3; 9 bases line up with TRBD2. This CDR3 is 14 amino acids long. V was pared by 5 bases and J by 4 bases, with 4 bases of the junction left unmatched. Germline V CDR1 and CDR2: SGHDN, FVKESK.

V and J are TRBV19 and TRBJ2-3; TRBD2 agrees at 12 bases. The ends lost 7 bases at V and 1 base at J; junction bases unmatched: 6. Germline CDR1 reads LNHDA; CDR2 reads SQIVND (reference sequence). This CDR3 spans 16 amino acids. The CDR3 sequence: CASTPTSGGRTDTQYF. The CDR3 DNA reads TGTGCCAGTACCCCGACTAGCGGGGGCCGCACAGATACGCAGTATTTT.

This chain links TRBV30 with TRBJ1-2; D unclear. The CDR3 consists of 9 residues. Germline V gives CDR1 GTSNPN, CDR2 SVGIG (reference sequence). V was shortened by 2 bases and J by 8 bases, with 3 bases between the two germline ends. The CDR3 here is CAWSLGYTF. The CDR3 region has the DNA TGTGCCTGGAGTCTGGGCTACACCTTC.

The chain has TRBV5-4 and TRBJ2-3; D remains unclear. The CDR3 totals 13 residues. V lost 4 bases to trimming and J lost 6 bases, with 12 bases between them. The germline gives CDR1 SGHNT, CDR2 YYREEE (reference sequence). The CDR3 protein is CASSPNRGDTQYF. For the CDR3, the DNA is TGTGCCAGCAGCCCGAATCGCGGCGATACGCAGTATTTT. Full variable domain (missing parts from reference TRBV5-4 and TRBJ2-3): ETGVTQSPTHLIKTRGQQVTLRCSSQSGHNTVSWYQQALGQGPQFIFQYYREEENGRGNFPPRFSGLQFPNYSSELNVNALELDDSALYLCASSPNRGDTQYFGPGTRLTVL.

The rearrangement links TRBV6-4 to TRBJ2-3, with 9 bases lining up with TRBD2. V lost 3 bases to trimming and J lost 6 bases; unmatched junction nucleotides: 7. CDR1 and CDR2 (germline): MRHNA, SNTAGT. The CDR3 length is 15 residues. The CDR3 DNA follows: TGTGCCAGCAGTGAGAGCGGGGGGCCAAGGGATACGCAGTATTTT. Amino acids: CASSESGGPRDTQYF.

This clone was recorded a few times. This chain links TRBV5-1 with TRBJ2-7, with 10 nucleotides matching TRBD2. The CDR3 loop spans 14 amino acids. The germline V gene has CDR1 SGHRS and CDR2 YFSETQ. The V gene end was trimmed by 1 base and the J gene end by 3 bases; junction bases not matched to a gene: 1. CDR3 nucleotides: TGCGCCAGCAGCTTGTCTAGCGGGGGCTACGAGCAGTACTTC. This sequence encodes CASSLSSGGYEQYF.

The chain links TRBV6-5 to TRBJ2-5; D gene unclear. Trimming stripped 1 base from V and 3 bases from J, with 6 bases between. The CDR3 spans 13 residues. CDR1 is MNHEY and CDR2 is SVGAGI in the germline V gene. The CDR3 DNA follows: TGTGCCAGCAGTTACTTGCTAGAAGAGACCCAGTACTTC. It codes for CASSYLLEETQYF.

This chain links TRBV2 with TRBJ1-5, with 9 positions matching TRBD1. With 6 bases clipped from V and 3 bases from J, the junction kept 6 bases outside the gene matches. The CDR3 totals 15 residues. Germline values: CDR1 SNHLY, CDR2 FYNNEI. The chain's CDR3 is CASSERQGVNQPQHF. Written as DNA, the CDR3 is TGTGCCAGCAGCGAGAGACAGGGGGTCAATCAGCCCCAGCATTTT.

The chain uses TRBV28 and TRBJ2-7, with 8 positions matching TRBD1. Looked up from germline, CDR1 is MDHEN and CDR2 is SYDVKM. The CDR3 loop spans 15 amino acids. V shed 8 bases, J shed 0 bases, and the junction held 9 bases outside the gene matches. The CDR3 coding sequence is TGTGCCAGCTCGACCAACGGACAGGGCTCCTACGAGCAGTACTTC. Translating it yields CASSTNGQGSYEQYF.

V gene TRBV6-6 combines with J gene TRBJ1-5, with 7 bases that match TRBD1. Germline values: CDR1 MNHNY, CDR2 SVGAGI (reference sequence). The CDR3 is 17 amino acids. The ends lost 5 bases at V and 1 base at J; junction bases unmatched: 11. The CDR3 DNA is TGTGCCAGCAGTCCAAACGACAGGGATCCGAGCAATCAGCCCCAGCATTTT. Its protein product is CASSPNDRDPSNQPQHF.

This clone appeared a few times. The V call is TRBV27, the J call TRBJ2-1; D perhaps matches TRBD1 (6 bases). Trimming stripped 5 bases from V and 4 bases from J, with 12 bases between. Germline-derived CDR1 and CDR2 are MNHEY and SMNVEV (reference sequence). This CDR3 spans 14 amino acids. CDR3 amino acids: CASSRDTRYNEQFF. The CDR3 bases are TGTGCCAGCAGTAGGGACACTCGTTACAATGAGCAGTTCTTC.

The chain links TRBV27 to TRBJ2-2; D gene ambiguous. CDR1 is MNHEY, CDR2 SMNVEV, per germline (reference sequence). V was pared by 3 bases and J by 3 bases, with 5 bases between. The CDR3 has 13 residues. For the CDR3, the DNA is TGTGCCAGCAGTTTGACTTACACCGGGGAGCTGTTTTTT. Amino acid sequence: CASSLTYTGELFF.

The V gene is TRBV10-3, the J gene TRBJ1-1, with D possibly being TRBD1 (5 bases). The CDR3 loop spans 15 amino acids. Germline values: CDR1 ENHRY, CDR2 SYGVKD. V was pared by 10 bases and J by 5 bases, with 23 bases between. CDR3 residues: CATAGGVSVGTEAFF. CDR3 nucleotides: TGTGCCACTGCGGGAGGGGTCTCCGTTGGGACTGAAGCTTTCTTT.

The chain joins TRBV29-1 to TRBJ2-7, with 10 nucleotides matching TRBD1. Trimming at V came to 2 bases and at J to 0 bases, leaving 7 bases not matched to a gene. Germline V gives CDR1 SQVTM, CDR2 ANQGSEA. The CDR3 spans 16 residues. The CDR3 DNA reads as TGCAGCGTTGAACGGAAGGACAGGGGGAACTCCTACGAGCAGTACTTC. The encoded protein is CSVERKDRGNSYEQYF.

DNA for the CDR3: TGTGCCAGCAGCCCGACAGGGTCTAATTCACCCCTCCACTTT. Its translation: CASSPTGSNSPLHF. This chain joins TRBV6-4 and TRBJ1-6; TRBD1 aligns across 7 bases. The CDR3 totals 14 residues. Germline loops: CDR1 MRHNA, CDR2 SNTAGT. With V trimmed by 6 bases and J by 6 bases, 5 bases remained unmatched.

This clone has only one observation. The V and J genes are TRBV9 and TRBJ2-5, with D tentatively TRBD2 (5 bases). The CDR3 covers 16 residues. Germline CDR1 reads SGDLS; CDR2 reads YYNGEE. Trimming removed 1 base at V and 10 bases at J, with 23 bases between. CDR3 protein: CASSVYSSSSPRNQYF. The CDR3, as DNA: TGTGCCAGCAGCGTATACTCGTCTAGCAGCCCAAGGAACCAGTACTTC.